Each of the 26 T cell receptor beta chains below was sequenced from the same sample in a study of blood T cells in healthy people across ages. The use of a sample-barcoded 5' primer and a J-beta primer mix characterized a second PCR of about 7 to 12 cycles. TCRdb re-called the 5' RACE reads through MiXCR, storing one row per CDR3 protein. Among some 560,000 distinct CDR3 sequences listed, approximately 26% were seen once. In addition, the sample was reused for a study of T cells of mothers and their children.

The sample was blood. The receptors were gathered from a boy between 2 and 15 years old in good health.

This chain connects TRBV12-3 or TRBV12-4 to TRBJ1-2, with TRBD1 matching 7 bases. V lost 3 bases and J lost 6; bases outside the gene matches: 10. This CDR3 comprises 15 residues. DNA of the CDR3: TGTGCCAGCAGTTTTTGGCAGGGGGGGTCGAATGGCTACACCTTC. Its protein is CASSFWQGGSNGYTF.

There are a few counts of this clonotype. The DNA of the CDR3 is TGTGCCATCAGCGCCCTAGCGGGAGCCAATGAGCAGTTCTTC. It translates to CAISALAGANEQFF. The chain has TRBV10-3 and TRBJ2-1; 10 positions match TRBD2. The CDR3 contains 14 residues. V was clipped by 6 bases and J by 6 bases; unmatched bases: 5. Germline CDR1 and CDR2: ENHRY and SYGVKD.

The V and J genes are TRBV10-3 and TRBJ2-4; 13 nucleotides align to TRBD2. Per the germline V gene, CDR1 is ENHRY and CDR2 is SYGVKD. J was trimmed by 8 bases and V by 2 bases; bases with no gene match: 3. CDR3 size: 15 residues. In DNA, the CDR3 is TGTGCCATCAGTGAGGGGACTAGCGGGAAGGACATTCAGTACTTC. It specifies CAISEGTSGKDIQYF.

The chain recombines TRBV29-1 with TRBJ1-2; no clear D gene. V was trimmed by 3 bases and J by 8 bases, leaving 7 bases between them. CDR1 SQVTM and CDR2 ANQGSEA come from the germline V gene. This CDR3 is 10 amino acids long. The CDR3, as DNA: TGCAGCGTTGAGGGCCCGGGCTACACCTTC. This codes for CSVEGPGYTF.

This clonotype was seen a handful of times. V and J are TRBV12-3 or TRBV12-4 and TRBJ1-2; tentative D call: TRBD1 (5 bases). CDR3 length equals 13 residues. Deletions cut 7 bases from V and 7 bases from J, with 16 bases between. CDR3 nucleotide sequence: TGTGCCAGCACCCAGCTATTGGGGGGTGGCTACACCTTC. Residues: CASTQLLGGGYTF.

J is TRBJ1-4 and V is TRBV18; 7 positions match TRBD1. J gave up 0 bases and V 3 bases, and 13 bases lay outside the gene matches. Looked up from germline, CDR1 is KGHSH and CDR2 is LQKENI. The CDR3 loop spans 19 amino acids. The CDR3 reads CASSPTEVDRVATNEKLFF. As DNA, the CDR3 is TGTGCCAGCTCACCGACAGAGGTCGACAGGGTAGCAACTAATGAAAAACTGTTTTTT.

The chain carries TRBV5-6 and TRBJ2-3, with D perhaps assigned TRBD1 or TRBD2 (6 bases each). This CDR3 comprises 16 residues. Trimming took 0 bases from V and 5 from J, leaving 16 bases between them. Germline CDR1 and CDR2: SGHDT and YYEEEE. Here the CDR3 reads CASSLVSGAQGDTQYF. The CDR3 DNA is TGTGCCAGCAGCTTGGTGTCGGGGGCGCAAGGAGATACGCAGTATTTT.

The chain uses TRBV5-1 and TRBJ2-7; TRBD2 matches 7 bases. With V trimmed by 0 bases and J by 6 bases, 9 bases remained unmatched. The CDR3 sequence is 15 residues long. CDR1 and CDR2 from the germline V gene are SGHRS and YFSETQ. CDR3 residues: CASSLAIGTIGEQYF. The CDR3 DNA follows: TGCGCCAGCAGCTTGGCAATAGGGACTATTGGCGAGCAGTACTTC.

The V call is TRBV6-6, the J call TRBJ1-2; 11 bases are a match to TRBD1. The ends lost 5 bases at V and 4 bases at J; junction bases unmatched: 3. The CDR3 has 14 amino acids. Germline CDR1 is MNHNY and CDR2 is SVGAGI (reference sequence). The CDR3 sequence: CASSHGQGAYGYTF. The CDR3, as DNA: TGTGCCAGCAGTCACGGACAGGGGGCCTATGGCTACACCTTC.

In this sample, this clonotype turned up a few times. CDR3 residues: CSVNLGGSSYNEQFF. The DNA of the CDR3 is TGCAGTGTCAACTTGGGGGGGAGTTCCTACAATGAGCAGTTCTTC. The chain has TRBV20-1 and TRBJ2-1; 7 positions agree with TRBD2. CDR1 is DFQATT and CDR2 is SNEGSKA in the germline V gene (reference sequence). The CDR3 is 15 amino acids. With V trimmed by 7 bases and J by 1 base, 10 bases remained unmatched.

Only a few counts were recorded for this clonotype. The chain combines TRBV7-9 with TRBJ2-5; TRBD2 matches at 12 bases. The tail of the sequence fits TRBJ2-1 better, so the J call may be wrong. The CDR3 extends over 13 amino acids. The germline V gene encodes CDR1 SEHNR and CDR2 FQNEAQ (reference sequence). CDR3 protein: CASSPPLAGGQFF. The CDR3 region has the DNA TGTGCCAGCAGCCCCCCACTAGCGGGAGGACAGTTCTTC.

DNA for the CDR3: TGCGCCAGCAGGAGGACTAGCGGAGAGACCCAGTACTTC. Its protein product is CASRRTSGETQYF. The genes are TRBV5-1 and TRBJ2-5; 10 positions match TRBD2. After removal of 5 bases from V and 4 bases from J, the junction contained 2 bases not matched to a gene. The CDR3 covers 13 residues. Germline CDR1 reads SGHRS; CDR2 reads YFSETQ.

This chain links TRBV28 with TRBJ1-1; no reliable D call. Per the germline V gene, CDR1 is MDHEN and CDR2 is SYDVKM. This CDR3 has 12 residues. The ends were cut back, 10 bases at V and 3 bases at J, with 12 bases in the middle. The CDR3 sequence is CATLLGDTEAFF. Here the CDR3 DNA reads TGTGCCACCTTGCTTGGGGACACTGAAGCTTTCTTT.

The V call is TRBV7-2, the J call TRBJ1-5, with D uncertain. The CDR3 contains 13 residues. Germline CDR1 is SGHTA and CDR2 is FQGNSA. The germline V and J ends were trimmed by 2 bases and 5 bases, with 7 bases remaining between them. DNA of the CDR3: TGTGCCAGCAGCTTAAATAGGGATCAGCCCCAGCATTTT. This gives the protein CASSLNRDQPQHF.

At least ten counts were recorded for this clonotype. The chain is built from TRBV29-1 and TRBJ1-1; a possible D gene is TRBD1 (6 bases). The germline CDR1 and CDR2 sequences are SQVTM and ANQGSEA. V lost 8 bases and J lost 4, with 17 bases in between. The length of the CDR3 is 13 residues. For the CDR3, the DNA is TGCAGCCAATCCTCTTTAGGGGGCACTGAAGCTTTCTTT. This encodes CSQSSLGGTEAFF.

There are a few counts of this clonotype. The genes are TRBV7-2 and TRBJ2-5; D might be TRBD1 or TRBD2, each matching 6 bases. This CDR3 is built from 16 residues. V shed 4 bases and J shed 5 bases, with 20 bases lying between them. CDR1 is SGHTA, CDR2 FQGNSA, per germline. Here the CDR3 DNA reads TGTGCCAGCAGCTCCGCGAAGGGGGGTTTGTTGGAGACCCAGTACTTC. Translated: CASSSAKGGLLETQYF.

In its sample, this clonotype was seen a few times. J is TRBJ2-1 and V is TRBV13, with TRBD2 matching over 9 bases. This CDR3 spans 16 amino acids. CDR1 is PRHDT and CDR2 is FYEKMQ in the germline V gene (reference sequence). V lost 5 bases and J lost 0; bases outside the gene matches: 5. CDR3 coding DNA: TGTGCCAGCAGCCCCCGTAGCGGGAGCTCCTACAATGAGCAGTTCTTC. This encodes CASSPRSGSSYNEQFF. The variable domain in full, completed from reference TRBV13 and TRBJ2-1, reads AAGVIQSPRHLIKEKRETATLKCYPIPRHDTVYWYQQGPGQDPQFLISFYEKMQSDKGSIPDRFSAQQFSDYHSELNMSSLELGDSALYFCASSPRSGSSYNEQFFGPGTRLTVL.

The chain combines TRBV19 with TRBJ1-4; TRBD1 matches 9 bases. The CDR3 has 16 residues. V shed 3 bases, J shed 8 bases, and the junction held 10 bases outside the gene matches. The V gene's germline CDR1 is LNHDA and CDR2 SQIVND (reference sequence). This chain's CDR3 is CASSIGAGQGGEKLFF. The CDR3 DNA follows: TGTGCCAGTAGTATCGGGGCGGGACAGGGTGGCGAAAAACTGTTTTTT.

This clonotype appeared a few times. The genes are TRBV11-2 and TRBJ2-1; perhaps TRBD1 as D (5 bases). The CDR3 spans 13 residues. V lost 6 bases, J lost 8 bases, and 14 bases lay in between. Germline loops: CDR1 SGHAT, CDR2 FQNNGV. Here the CDR3 reads CASSSKGIYEQFF. The DNA for the CDR3 is TGTGCCAGCAGTTCGAAGGGGATCTATGAGCAGTTCTTC.

The chain employs TRBV27 and TRBJ2-2; D perhaps matches TRBD2 (7 bases). The CDR3 loop spans 16 amino acids. The ends were cut back, 2 bases at V and 4 bases at J, with 14 bases in the middle. Germline V gives CDR1 MNHEY, CDR2 SMNVEV (reference sequence). CDR3 DNA: TGTGCCAGCAGTTTAAGGGGGAGGGTAATCACCGGGGAGCTGTTTTTT. Protein sequence: CASSLRGRVITGELFF.

This clonotype was seen only a few times. The chain carries TRBV20-1 and TRBJ1-5; TRBD1 aligns across 8 bases. There are 14 residues in the CDR3. V lost 6 bases, J lost 6 bases, and 10 bases stayed unmatched. The germline V gene encodes CDR1 DFQATT and CDR2 SNEGSKA (reference sequence). The CDR3 coding sequence is TGCAGTGCCTCCGGACAGGGACAAGGTCAGCCCCAGCATTTT. Encoded protein: CSASGQGQGQPQHF.

This clonotype was counted ten times or more. The V and J genes are TRBV12-3 or TRBV12-4 and TRBJ2-6; weak D call: TRBD1 (6 bases). The CDR3 covers 15 residues. V lost 6 bases, J lost 1 base, and 10 bases lay in between. The CDR3 DNA reads as TGTGCCAGCAGGATAGGGGGATCTGGGGCCAACGTCCTGACTTTC. Its translation: CASRIGGSGANVLTF.

With regard to this clonotype: An end of the junction does not agree with germline; a read error may underlie this. The V gene is TRBV12-5, the J gene TRBJ1-5; D unresolved. Germline V gene lookup returns CDR1 LGHNT and CDR2 FRNRAP. The CDR3 is 13 residues long. The CDR3 region has the DNA TGTGCTAGTGGTTTCAGTAACAATCAGCCCCTGCATTTT. It specifies CASGFSNNQPLHF.

The V call is TRBV12-3 or TRBV12-4, the J call TRBJ2-7, with D perhaps TRBD1 (6 bases). The J call is uncertain, as TRBJ2-1 better fits the DNA end. The CDR3 extends over 13 amino acids. This chain's CDR3 is CASSLRQAGEQFF. The CDR3 DNA reads TGTGCCAGCAGTTTAAGACAGGCAGGGGAGCAGTTCTTC.

The chain uses TRBV5-5 and TRBJ2-2; 16 nucleotides match TRBD2. Germline V gives CDR1 SGHKS, CDR2 YYEKEE (reference sequence). Germline trimming cut 4 bases from V and 5 bases from J; bases unmatched to any gene: 8. The CDR3 totals 18 residues. CDR3 in amino acids: CASSHSGLAGGRTGELFF. CDR3 nucleotides: TGTGCCAGCAGCCATTCGGGACTAGCGGGGGGGCGAACCGGGGAGCTGTTTTTT. Using reference TRBV5-5 and TRBJ2-2 for the parts outside the CDR3, the full variable domain is DAGVTQSPTHLIKTRGQQVTLRCSPISGHKSVSWYQQVLGQGPQFIFQYYEKEERGRGNFPDRFSARQFPNYSSELNVNALLLGDSALYLCASSHSGLAGGRTGELFFGEGSRLTVL.

The chain recombines TRBV2 with TRBJ1-1; 8 bases match TRBD1. V shed 2 bases, J shed 4 bases, and the junction held 6 bases outside the gene matches. The CDR3 consists of 15 residues. Germline CDR1 SNHLY, CDR2 FYNNEI. CDR3 DNA sequence: TGTGCCAGCAGTGAACAGGGGGCTTGGGGCACTGAAGCTTTCTTT. Protein sequence: CASSEQGAWGTEAFF.